This note documents a single T cell receptor beta chain sequence. Its target antigen remains unknown. Base-call qualities are not available, and no considerably larger clone is one nucleotide away. Genomic DNA underwent TCRB CDR3 sequencing using the immunoSEQ assay. In the source study's methods: When patient CD8+ clones exceeding 1% were checked against published virus-specific TCRB sequences, only a few matched. The analyses included only productive TCRB rearrangements. Defining a clone by its unique TCRB CDR3 sequence, the study calculated clonality as a productive clonality index derived from Shannon entropy. To calculate repertoire overlap between two samples, the template counts of each clone were considered relative to each sample's total templates. A correlation with a Spearman r of approximately 0.58 was found between V-gene usage by flow cytometry and V-gene usage by TCRB sequencing. This immuneACCESS table, as held by TCRdb, lists in-frame sequences with V and J called but not all clones. Of the missing ones, under half trace to an unresolved V gene in checked studies; the others have no known cause. That table gives V, J and clone size, and the DNA gave D and trimming. The sample includes 23,000 or so clones, with 65% to 85% observed a single time. The top ten clonotypes cover more than 3.5% of the sample.

The data originate from a study of somatic mutations in cytotoxic T cells in rheumatoid arthritis (dated by TCRdb to the late 2010s). Turning to the overall study: Before any treatment started and right after they were diagnosed, patients gave peripheral blood samples (approximately 27 ml EDTA). The median ages of the patient and control groups were essentially identical. TCRB deep sequencing covered roughly 60 patients with rheumatoid arthritis along with some 22 healthy controls. A FACSAria II or Sony SH800 was used to flow-sort some V beta antibody-stained T-cell populations at nearly 100% purity, and TCRB sequencing was also done on sorted V beta1+ cells. In newly diagnosed rheumatoid arthritis without treatment, the study examined if expanded CD8+ T-cell clones harbor somatic mutations, relying on TCRB deep sequencing to characterize clonality. What the research found in general, with its limitations: The slight underrepresentation of TRBV07 in patients was not corrected for multiple comparisons. CD8+ clonality increased with age in patients (Spearman r ≈ 0.49) but not in healthy controls. In about an eighth of the roughly 60 patients, more than 20% of CD8+ cells belonged to the largest CD8+ clone, while several identical CD8+ TCRB sequences were shared between blood and synovial fluid. The antigen targets of the expanded CD8+ clones were unknown, and absence from virus-specific databases did not rule out viral specificity. CD8+ T-cell clonality did not differ significantly between rheumatoid arthritis patients and age-matched healthy controls.

Positive magnetic bead selection on an AutoMACS was used to isolate CD4+ and CD8+ cells, with flow cytometry used to check purity. A TCR V beta antibody panel was used in flow cytometry to screen first for clonal expansions, which were then characterized by TCRB deep sequencing of sorted CD8+ fractions. Isolation of peripheral blood mononuclear cells was done through Ficoll-Paque PLUS density gradient separation. Using Nucleospin Tissue or Tissue XS kits, DNA was extracted from CD4-enriched, CD8-enriched or PBMC samples, with quantification by a Qubit 2.0 fluorometer. CDR1 and CDR2, per the germline V gene (reference sequence), are MNHEY and SMNVEV. From the cysteine up to the phenylalanine, the CDR3 has a length of 13 residues. Just CDR3 DNA is preserved here, 39 bases in frame from base 1. Clipping removes 5 bases from V and 6 bases from J, with 5 as the unmatched junction base count.

The rearrangement combines TRBV27 with TRBJ1-1, with TRBD1 matching 8 junction bases. This receptor was obtained from an adult with rheumatoid arthritis. Sequencing input: CD8+ T cells sorted from blood. The bases are TGTGCCAGCAGTCGGACAGGGTGGGCTGAAGCTTTCTTT. It encodes CASSRTGWAEAFF.